This TCR beta chain was captured by sequencing in a study of T cell changes during pregnancy in multiple sclerosis. Assay: immunoSEQ multiplex PCR; the TCRdb copy retains only in-frame clones and omits some. The table lists about 31,000 clones, about 88% of them singletons. Germline V gene sequence: CDR1 MNHEY, CDR2 SMNVEV (reference sequence). The CDR3 length is 15 residues. V dropped 5 bases and J dropped 8; count of bases not matched to a gene: 7. The TCR comes from a female donor with multiple sclerosis, enrolled in a pregnancy study. This sequence joins TRBV27 and TRBJ1-4, with TRBD1 identical over 11 bases. The sequencing used CD8+ T cells from peripheral blood mononuclear cells, collected in the second trimester of pregnancy. In nucleotides, the CDR3 is TGTGCCAGCAGTCCAAGGGACAGGGGGGGAGAAAAACTGTTTTTT. This translates into CASSPRDRGGEKLFF.